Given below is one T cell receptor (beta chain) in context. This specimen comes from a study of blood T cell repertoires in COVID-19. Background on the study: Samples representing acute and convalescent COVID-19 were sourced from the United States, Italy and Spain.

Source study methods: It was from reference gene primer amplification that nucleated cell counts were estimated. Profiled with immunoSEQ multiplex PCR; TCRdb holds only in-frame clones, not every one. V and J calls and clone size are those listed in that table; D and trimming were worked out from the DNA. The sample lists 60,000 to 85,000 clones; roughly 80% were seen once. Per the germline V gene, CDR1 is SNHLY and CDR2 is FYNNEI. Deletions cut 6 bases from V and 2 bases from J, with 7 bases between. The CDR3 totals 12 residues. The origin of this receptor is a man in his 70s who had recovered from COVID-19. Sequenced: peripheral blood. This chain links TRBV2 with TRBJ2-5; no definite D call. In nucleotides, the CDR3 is TGTGCCAGCAGCGCGATACAAGAGACCCAGTACTTC. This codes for CASSAIQETQYF.